Shown below are 19 T cell receptor beta chains from a single sample sequenced in a study of memory CD4+ T cells and cytomegalovirus serostatus. Single viable CD3+CD4+CD8-CD45RO+ cells were sorted as the memory CD4+ T cells. Assay used: immunoSEQ multiplex PCR; TCRdb lists only in-frame clones, some missing. The sample has more than 50,000 clones, around 80% seen once; the top ten hold about 0.8%. The material sequenced was memory CD4+ T cells from blood. All receptors come from an adult in good health and CMV-seronegative.

The rearrangement links TRBV29-1 to TRBJ1-2; D ambiguous. There are 12 residues in the CDR3. Trimming stripped 7 bases from V and 0 bases from J, with 9 bases between. CDR1 and CDR2 (germline): SQVTM, ANQGSEA. In nucleotides, the CDR3 is TGCAGCGCCCTAGGGACTAACTATGGCTACACCTTC. Translated: CSALGTNYGYTF.

The sample holds a few counts of this clone. This chain uses TRBV7-8 with TRBJ2-2, with 7 bases fitting TRBD2. Looked up from germline, CDR1 is SGHVS and CDR2 is FQNEAQ. The junction had 7 bases not matched to a gene; V was cut back by 4 bases and J by 2 bases. The CDR3 contains 16 residues. CDR3 sequence reads: CASSSFGGVNTGELFF. Written as DNA, the CDR3 is TGTGCCAGCAGCTCCTTTGGGGGGGTTAACACCGGGGAGCTGTTTTTT.

The V and J genes are TRBV7-6 and TRBJ1-2; D ambiguous. Between the trimmed V and J ends, which lost 5 bases and 4 bases, there was a span of 11 bases. Germline assignment: CDR1 SGHVS and CDR2 FNYEAQ. The length of the CDR3 is 13 residues. As DNA, the CDR3 is TGTGCCAGCAGCCCCGGGCACTTCTATGGCTACACCTTC. Its translation: CASSPGHFYGYTF. Variable domain in full (rest from reference TRBV7-6 and TRBJ1-2): GAGVSQSPRYKVTKRGQDVALRCDPISGHVSLYWYRQALGQGPEFLTYFNYEAQQDKSGLPNDRFSAERPEGSISTLTIQRTEQRDSAMYRCASSPGHFYGYTFGSGTRLTVV.

V is TRBV5-1 and J is TRBJ2-3; possibly TRBD1 for D (5 bases). Per germline, CDR1 SGHRS and CDR2 YFSETQ. V shed 6 bases and J shed 1 base, with 9 bases lying between them. CDR3 length equals 13 residues. CDR3 sequence (DNA): TGCGCCAGCAATTTCAGGGGCACAGATACGCAGTATTTT. It codes for CASNFRGTDTQYF.

The chain uses TRBV6-6 and TRBJ2-3, with D maybe TRBD1 (6 bases). V was cut by 7 bases and J by 2 bases, with 16 bases left in between. The CDR3 consists of 15 residues. Germline V CDR1 and CDR2: MNHNY, SVGAGI (reference sequence). CDR3 nucleotide sequence: TGTGCCAGCACCAAAAGGGGACAAACCACAGATACGCAGTATTTT. Its translation is CASTKRGQTTDTQYF.

The genes are TRBV5-5 and TRBJ1-2; possibly TRBD1 for D (6 bases). The CDR3 is 14 residues long. V shed 4 bases and J shed 4 bases, with 14 bases lying between them. The germline CDR1 and CDR2 sequences are SGHKS and YYEKEE (reference sequence). The CDR3 nucleotides read TGTGCCAGCAGCCGGAAGGACAGTTCCTATGGCTACACCTTC. It encodes CASSRKDSSYGYTF.

The CDR3 DNA is TGCGCCAGCAGCTCGGGGGCGCCGTCGGAGACCCAGTACTTC. Its translation: CASSSGAPSETQYF. The V call is TRBV5-1, the J call TRBJ2-5; the D call may be TRBD1 or TRBD2 (6 bases each). Trimming stripped 3 bases from V and 5 bases from J, with 14 bases between. The CDR3 is 14 amino acids. Germline CDR1 reads SGHRS; CDR2 reads YFSETQ. The whole variable domain, remainder taken from reference TRBV5-1 and TRBJ2-5, is KAGVTQTPRYLIKTRGQQVTLSCSPISGHRSVSWYQQTPGQGLQFLFEYFSETQRNKGNFPGRFSGRQFSNSRSEMNVSTLELGDSALYLCASSSGAPSETQYFGPGTRLLVL.

The V gene is TRBV7-8, the J gene TRBJ2-7; D is unresolved. This CDR3 has 14 amino acids. Between the trimmed V and J ends, which lost 1 base and 3 bases, there was a span of 10 bases. Germline CDR1 reads SGHVS; CDR2 reads FQNEAQ. The CDR3 spells CASSLDYGVYEQYF. CDR3 sequence (DNA): TGTGCCAGCAGCTTAGATTATGGGGTCTACGAGCAGTACTTC.

V gene TRBV5-6 combines with J gene TRBJ2-7; D uncertain. CDR3 length equals 14 residues. Trimming stripped 4 bases from V and 0 bases from J, with 11 bases between. The germline V gene encodes CDR1 SGHDT and CDR2 YYEEEE. The CDR3 coding sequence is TGTGCCAGCAGCGCATATCATGTCTCCTACGAGCAGTACTTC. Translated: CASSAYHVSYEQYF. Based on the CDR3 plus reference TRBV5-6 and TRBJ2-7, the full variable domain is DAGVTQSPTHLIKTRGQQVTLRCSPKSGHDTVSWYQQALGQGPQFIFQYYEEEERQRGNFPDRFSGHQFPNYSSELNVNALLLGDSALYLCASSAYHVSYEQYFGPGTRLTVT.

The chain is built from TRBV15 and TRBJ1-3; D might be TRBD1 (5 bases). The CDR3 covers 15 residues. Germline-derived CDR1 and CDR2 are LNHNV and YYDKDF (reference sequence). V was cut by 1 base and J by 8 bases, with 15 bases left in between. The CDR3 bases are TGTGCCACCAGCAGAGTTGGGGGAGCCGGCGACACCATATATTTT. Encoded protein: CATSRVGGAGDTIYF.

The V and J genes are TRBV19 and TRBJ1-1; possible D gene TRBD1, 6 bases. Germline V CDR1 and CDR2: LNHDA, SQIVND (reference sequence). The CDR3 consists of 15 residues. V lost 7 bases to trimming and J lost 4 bases, with 19 bases between them. Here the CDR3 reads CASTLEQGRGTEAFF. In DNA, the CDR3 is TGTGCCAGTACCCTAGAACAGGGTAGAGGCACTGAAGCTTTCTTT.

Note on this clone: Other DNA sequences in this specimen translate into the identical CDR3. V is TRBV7-2 and J is TRBJ2-3, with TRBD1 identical over 8 bases. Germline V gene sequence: CDR1 SGHTA, CDR2 FQGNSA. V was pared by 4 bases and J by 0 bases, with 3 bases of the junction left unmatched. The CDR3 contains 15 residues. CDR3 in DNA: TGTGCCAGCAGCTCGACAGGGGTTAGCACAGATACGCAGTATTTT. Protein product: CASSSTGVSTDTQYF.

In nucleotides, the CDR3 is TGCGCCAGCACGCTAGAGCAGCCTAACTATGGCTACACCTTC. Translating gives CASTLEQPNYGYTF. The genes are TRBV5-1 and TRBJ1-2; D is undetermined. The V gene's germline CDR1 is SGHRS and CDR2 YFSETQ. V gave up 6 bases and J gave up 0 bases, with 12 bases separating them. The CDR3 has 14 residues.

This chain joins TRBV6-5 and TRBJ2-7; no reliable D call. This CDR3 spans 11 amino acids. Per germline, CDR1 MNHEY and CDR2 SVGAGI. Trimming took 2 bases from V and 7 from J, leaving 6 bases between them. The CDR3 DNA sequence: TGTGCCAGCAGTTACGGGGTAGAGCAGTACTTC. Encoded protein: CASSYGVEQYF.

The chain links TRBV7-9 to TRBJ2-1; the D gene is possibly TRBD2 (7 bases). In germline, CDR1 is SEHNR, CDR2 FQNEAQ (reference sequence). The CDR3 has 17 residues. Trimming took 5 bases from V and 7 from J, leaving 24 bases between them. CDR3 nucleotides: TGTGCCAGCAGCCCGGAAAGAGGGGGGGCTTTAGGTAATGAGCAGTTCTTC. This encodes CASSPERGGALGNEQFF.

The V and J genes are TRBV7-9 and TRBJ2-4; D not certain. V lost 5 bases, J lost 0 bases, and 14 bases lay in between. Looked up from germline, CDR1 is SEHNR and CDR2 is FQNEAQ (reference sequence). The CDR3 is made up of 16 amino acids. The CDR3 loop is CASSPTPTKAKNIQYF. The CDR3 DNA reads TGTGCCAGCAGCCCGACACCGACGAAAGCCAAAAACATTCAGTACTTC.

The chain carries TRBV28 and TRBJ1-1, with D tentatively TRBD1 (5 bases). Trimming shortened V by 2 bases and J by 8 bases, and 9 bases separated the two germline ends. The CDR3 extends over 12 amino acids. In germline, CDR1 is MDHEN, CDR2 SYDVKM. CDR3 in amino acids: CASSLGAAEAFF. The CDR3 coding sequence is TGTGCCAGCAGTTTAGGGGCAGCCGAAGCTTTCTTT.

The V and J genes are TRBV6-1 and TRBJ1-1; tentative D call: TRBD1 (5 bases). The germline gives CDR1 MNHNS, CDR2 SASEGT. V gave up 11 bases and J gave up 0 bases, with 16 bases separating them. This CDR3 contains 14 residues. CDR3 sequence: CALRGSFMNTEAFF. The CDR3 DNA is TGTGCCCTCCGGGGCAGCTTCATGAACACTGAAGCTTTCTTT.

The V and J genes are TRBV5-4 and TRBJ1-4; D possibly corresponds to TRBD1 (5 bases). CDR3 length equals 17 residues. Germline loops: CDR1 SGHNT, CDR2 YYREEE (reference sequence). Between the trimmed V and J ends, which lost 4 bases and 4 bases, there was a span of 20 bases. The CDR3 loop reads CASSPKHPGGVNEKLFF. The CDR3 bases are TGTGCCAGCAGCCCCAAACACCCCGGGGGGGTTAATGAAAAACTGTTTTTT.